What follows are 28 T cell receptor beta chains derived from one specimen sequenced in a study of blood T cell repertoires in COVID-19 (TCRdb year 2020). Libraries were made using the immunoSEQ multiplex PCR assay. Held by TCRdb, this immuneACCESS table contains in-frame sequences only and omits some clones. Under half of the omission traces to an unresolved V gene where checked; the cause of the rest is unknown. The sample has 190,000 or so clones on record, about 87% of them singletons. The ten top clones hold 2% to 3% of the sample. The sample taken for sequencing was peripheral blood. The receptors were gathered from a man between 40 and 49 years old with active or convalescent COVID-19.

In this sample, this clone turned up a few times. CDR3 residues: CASSSQGGTYEQYF. The CDR3 DNA follows: TGTGCCAGCAGTTCTCAGGGGGGTACCTACGAGCAGTACTTC. The genes are TRBV28 and TRBJ2-7, with D possibly TRBD1 on 7 matching bases. Trimming took 4 bases from V and 2 from J, leaving 12 bases between them. Germline CDR1 reads MDHEN; CDR2 reads SYDVKM. The CDR3 is 14 amino acids.

The V and J genes are TRBV5-1 and TRBJ1-6; D not certain. The CDR3 consists of 13 residues. CDR1 and CDR2 from the germline V gene are SGHRS and YFSETQ. The V gene lost 4 bases and the J gene lost 9 bases, with 11 bases spanning the gap. The CDR3: CASSPRIPSPLHF. CDR3 DNA sequence: TGCGCCAGCAGCCCCCGTATTCCTTCACCCCTCCACTTT.

This clone was observed once. CDR3 protein: CASSLVTGMGEKLFF. The CDR3 nucleotides read TGTGCCAGCAGCTTGGTTACAGGGATGGGTGAAAAACTGTTTTTT. The J gene is TRBJ1-4, the V gene TRBV5-6, with a possible D match to TRBD1 (6 bases). This CDR3 contains 15 residues. Germline V gene data show CDR1 as SGHDT and CDR2 as YYEEEE. Trimming removed 0 bases at V and 7 bases at J, with 13 bases between.

V usage is TRBV6-1 and J usage is TRBJ1-1; D might be TRBD1 (6 bases). The CDR3 spans 14 residues. Trimming took 2 bases from V and 4 from J, leaving 11 bases between them. The germline CDR1 and CDR2 sequences are MNHNS and SASEGT. This CDR3 reads CASSELQGGTEAFF. The CDR3 bases are TGTGCCAGCAGTGAATTACAGGGTGGCACTGAAGCTTTCTTT.

This clone appeared once. The gene calls are TRBV30 and TRBJ1-1; 9 nucleotides line up with TRBD1. Germline V gene sequence: CDR1 GTSNPN, CDR2 SVGIG (reference sequence). CDR3 length: 16 amino acids. V lost 2 bases to trimming and J lost 3 bases; unmatched junction nucleotides: 10. DNA of the CDR3: TGTGCCTGGAGTACCACAGGGGGCGCGGATTACACTGAAGCTTTCTTT. This codes for CAWSTTGGADYTEAFF.

The chain recombines TRBV27 with TRBJ2-7, with TRBD2 matching over 9 bases. The CDR3 length is 14 residues. The V segment lost 2 bases and the J segment 5 bases; nucleotides outside the gene matches: 4. Germline V CDR1 and CDR2: MNHEY, SMNVEV (reference sequence). The CDR3 DNA reads TGTGCCAGCAGTTTAGGCGGGGGGGCCCACGAGCAGTACTTC. It translates to CASSLGGGAHEQYF.

The chain employs TRBV7-6 and TRBJ1-2; possibly TRBD1 for D (5 bases). Germline CDR1 and CDR2: SGHVS and FNYEAQ. The CDR3 has 15 amino acids. V gave up 5 bases and J gave up 2 bases, with 15 bases separating them. In DNA, the CDR3 is TGTGCCAGCAGCCCGACGGGGGAGACCAACTATGGCTACACCTTC. Protein: CASSPTGETNYGYTF.

This chain connects TRBV5-1 to TRBJ2-1; TRBD1 aligns across 9 bases. CDR1 is SGHRS, CDR2 YFSETQ, per germline. J was trimmed by 9 bases and V by 4 bases; bases with no gene match: 5. The CDR3 spans 13 residues. The CDR3 nucleotides are TGCGCCAGCAGCATAGGACAGGGGAGTGAGCAGTTCTTC. This codes for CASSIGQGSEQFF.

The chain has TRBV4-1 and TRBJ1-4, with TRBD1 as a possible D gene (5 bases). V lost 3 bases and J 8 bases, leaving 16 bases between the germline ends. The CDR3 is 15 residues long. Per germline, CDR1 MGHRA and CDR2 YSYEKL. The CDR3 DNA sequence: TGCGCCAGCAGCCAGTTGTTTGGGGCGACGGAAAAACTGTTTTTT. Translating gives CASSQLFGATEKLFF.

The chain is built from TRBV4-2 and TRBJ1-2, with D possibly TRBD1 on 5 matching bases. This CDR3 is 13 amino acids long. CDR1 and CDR2 from the germline V gene are LGHNA and YNFKEQ. Trimming stripped 0 bases from V and 6 bases from J, with 8 bases between. CDR3 loop: CASSQEGQNGYTF. CDR3 DNA sequence: TGTGCCAGCAGCCAAGAGGGGCAGAATGGCTACACCTTC.

The genes are TRBV7-9 and TRBJ2-1, with TRBD2 matching 7 bases. The CDR3 is 14 amino acids. Germline CDR1 and CDR2: SEHNR and FQNEAQ (reference sequence). Trimming took 0 bases from V and 5 from J; bases not matched to a gene: 1. The CDR3 DNA reads as TGTGCCAGCAGCTTAGCGGCGGGAGACAATGAGCAGTTCTTC. As protein: CASSLAAGDNEQFF.

The chain uses TRBV6-1 and TRBJ2-6; 7 nucleotides match TRBD2. The J segment lost 4 bases and the V segment lost 2 bases, leaving 2 bases of the junction unmatched. This CDR3 spans 15 amino acids. The V gene's germline CDR1 is MNHNS and CDR2 SASEGT. The CDR3: CASSELGGGANVLTF. In nucleotides, the CDR3 is TGTGCCAGCAGTGAATTGGGAGGGGGGGCCAACGTCCTGACTTTC.

This clone has a handful of counts. V usage is TRBV15 and J usage is TRBJ2-1; tentative D call: TRBD2 (5 bases). This CDR3 has 15 amino acids. With 0 bases removed from V and 6 bases from J, the gap between germline ends came to 12 bases. The germline gives CDR1 LNHNV, CDR2 YYDKDF (reference sequence). CDR3 amino acids: CATSREGSGSNEQFF. The DNA for the CDR3 is TGTGCCACCAGCAGAGAGGGGAGCGGCTCCAATGAGCAGTTCTTC. Together with reference TRBV15 and TRBJ2-1, the CDR3 gives the full variable domain: DAMVIQNPRYQVTQFGKPVTLSCSQTLNHNVMYWYQQKSSQAPKLLFHYYDKDFNNEADTPDNFQSRRPNTSFCFLDIRSPGLGDTAMYLCATSREGSGSNEQFFGPGTRLTVL.

The rearrangement joins TRBV2 to TRBJ1-6, with TRBD1 as a possible D gene (5 bases). The CDR3 runs to 12 residues. V was clipped by 6 bases and J by 10 bases, with 10 bases between them. Germline CDR1 reads SNHLY; CDR2 reads FYNNEI. The CDR3 DNA is TGTGCCAGCAGAGGTCAGGGATCACCCCTCCACTTT. It codes for CASRGQGSPLHF.

The V gene is TRBV2, the J gene TRBJ1-1, with 8 bases lining up with TRBD1. Trimming took 7 bases from V and 7 from J; bases not matched to a gene: 8. The CDR3 extends over 13 amino acids. Germline V gene sequence: CDR1 SNHLY, CDR2 FYNNEI. CDR3 sequence: CASNLDRVNEAFF. CDR3 nucleotide sequence: TGTGCCAGCAATTTGGACAGGGTCAATGAAGCTTTCTTT.

This chain links TRBV9 with TRBJ2-3; D unclear. This CDR3 comprises 14 residues. The germline V and J ends were trimmed by 3 bases and 2 bases, with 10 bases remaining between them. Germline CDR1 and CDR2: SGDLS and YYNGEE. CDR3 bases: TGTGCCAGCAGCGCTCAGCGATCCACAGATACGCAGTATTTT. Its translation: CASSAQRSTDTQYF. Combining the CDR3 with reference TRBV9 and TRBJ2-3 gives the whole variable domain DSGVTQTPKHLITATGQRVTLRCSPRSGDLSVYWYQQSLDQGLQFLIQYYNGEERAKGNILERFSAQQFPDLHSELNLSSLELGDSALYFCASSAQRSTDTQYFGPGTRLTVL.

The chain carries TRBV6-5 and TRBJ1-1; 7 bases align to TRBD1. The V segment lost 2 bases and the J segment 4 bases; nucleotides outside the gene matches: 7. This CDR3 has 15 amino acids. Per the germline V gene, CDR1 is MNHEY and CDR2 is SVGAGI. DNA for the CDR3: TGTGCCAGCAGTTACATCAGGGGGAGAGGCACTGAAGCTTTCTTT. Translation: CASSYIRGRGTEAFF.

This rearrangement joins TRBV27 to TRBJ1-1, with D perhaps TRBD1 (5 bases). V was pared by 6 bases and J by 1 base, with 9 bases between. CDR1 is MNHEY and CDR2 is SMNVEV in the germline V gene (reference sequence). The CDR3 length is 13 residues. The CDR3 sequence is CASSPTANTEAFF. CDR3 DNA: TGTGCCAGCAGCCCGACAGCGAACACTGAAGCTTTCTTT.

The chain employs TRBV27 and TRBJ1-6; perhaps TRBD1 as D (5 bases). The germline CDR1 and CDR2 sequences are MNHEY and SMNVEV (reference sequence). There are 15 residues in the CDR3. V was pared by 6 bases and J by 6 bases, with 15 bases between. Written as DNA, the CDR3 is TGTGCCAGCAGGACCGGGACTGGCACTAATTCACCCCTCCACTTT. It yields the protein CASRTGTGTNSPLHF.

This clone was observed once. The chain couples TRBV28 to TRBJ1-4; maybe TRBD1 (6 bases). The V gene's germline CDR1 is MDHEN and CDR2 SYDVKM. The CDR3 spans 15 residues. V shed 5 bases and J shed 3 bases, with 13 bases lying between them. Here the CDR3 reads CASSLRQAANEKLFF. CDR3 nucleotides: TGTGCCAGCAGTCTAAGACAGGCAGCTAATGAAAAACTGTTTTTT.

This chain uses TRBV18 with TRBJ1-5, with 12 bases lining up with TRBD1. The CDR3 length is 17 residues. Germline values: CDR1 KGHSH, CDR2 LQKENI. Germline trimming cut 5 bases from V and 5 bases from J; bases unmatched to any gene: 10. CDR3 in amino acids: CASSGDRDRGHDQPQHF. The CDR3 DNA is TGTGCCAGCTCAGGAGACCGGGACAGGGGGCACGATCAGCCCCAGCATTTT.

V and J are TRBV7-9 and TRBJ2-2, with 7 bases fitting TRBD2. V shed 4 bases and J 4 bases; nucleotides not matched to a gene: 6. Germline V gene data show CDR1 as SEHNR and CDR2 as FQNEAQ (reference sequence). The CDR3 runs to 15 residues. As DNA, the CDR3 is TGTGCCAGCAGCTGGACTAGACAGACCACCGGGGAGCTGTTTTTT. It encodes CASSWTRQTTGELFF. The variable domain in full, with the rest retrieved from reference TRBV7-9 and TRBJ2-2, is DTGVSQNPRHKITKRGQNVTFRCDPISEHNRLYWYRQTLGQGPEFLTYFQNEAQLEKSRLLSDRFSAERPKGSFSTLEIQRTEQGDSAMYLCASSWTRQTTGELFFGEGSRLTVL.

The rearrangement joins TRBV10-3 to TRBJ1-5, with D uncertain. The CDR3 length is 13 residues. V was shortened by 8 bases and J by 1 base, with 9 bases between the two germline ends. Germline-derived CDR1 and CDR2 are ENHRY and SYGVKD. CDR3 protein: CAIGQTSNQPQHF. The CDR3 DNA follows: TGTGCCATCGGGCAGACCAGCAATCAGCCCCAGCATTTT.

J is TRBJ2-7 and V is TRBV4-1, with TRBD1 identical over 7 bases. Germline V lookup: CDR1 MGHRA, CDR2 YSYEKL. The CDR3 has 15 residues. J gave up 2 bases and V 1 base, and 5 bases lay outside the gene matches. CDR3 DNA: TGCGCCAGCAGCCAAGTTGCCAGGGGGACCTACGAGCAGTACTTC. Its translation is CASSQVARGTYEQYF.

The chain links TRBV13 to TRBJ2-3; D unresolved. Germline CDR1 PRHDT, CDR2 FYEKMQ (reference sequence). The germline V and J ends were trimmed by 0 bases and 9 bases, with 10 bases remaining between them. This CDR3 spans 13 amino acids. The chain's CDR3 is CASSLGPIHTQYF. The CDR3 nucleotides are TGTGCCAGCAGCTTAGGCCCTATCCACACGCAGTATTTT.

The chain links TRBV11-2 to TRBJ1-6; TRBD1 matches at 9 bases. This CDR3 region has 15 residues. With 6 bases clipped from V and 9 bases from J, the junction kept 9 bases outside the gene matches. Germline CDR1 and CDR2: SGHAT and FQNNGV. The CDR3 sequence is CASSWTGVDSSPLHF. The CDR3 nucleotides read TGTGCCAGCAGTTGGACAGGGGTAGATAGTTCACCCCTCCACTTT.

This chain uses TRBV5-1 with TRBJ1-4; tentative D call: TRBD1 (6 bases). CDR1 SGHRS and CDR2 YFSETQ come from the germline V gene. V shed 4 bases and J shed 7 bases, with 11 bases lying between them. This CDR3 has 13 amino acids. Here the CDR3 reads CASSNTGSEKLFF. CDR3 DNA: TGCGCCAGCAGCAACACAGGGTCTGAAAAACTGTTTTTT.

The rearrangement uses TRBV28 and TRBJ1-6, with 8 positions matching TRBD1. After removal of 4 bases from V and 0 bases from J, the junction contained 5 bases not matched to a gene. Per germline, CDR1 MDHEN and CDR2 SYDVKM. The CDR3 covers 17 residues. Here the CDR3 reads CASSSTGVISYNSPLHF. The CDR3, as DNA: TGTGCCAGCAGTTCGACAGGGGTAATCTCCTATAATTCACCCCTCCACTTT.